At least ten counts were recorded for the clone carrying this T cell receptor (beta chain). These data are taken from a study of blood T cells in healthy people across ages. Study-level background: The template switching approach captured approximately one barcoded beta molecule for every two T cells.

The CDR3 covers 13 residues. Trimming left V 6 bases short and J 2 bases short, with 10 bases between. Germline V CDR1 and CDR2: MNHNS, SASEGT. The second PCR ran about 6 to 12 cycles with a sample-barcoded 5' primer and J-beta primers. Every sample gave at least 2.5 million paired-end reads containing CDR3. Each CDR3 protein gets one entry after TCRdb re-called the 5' RACE reads with MiXCR. Counted here are about 1.8 million distinct CDR3 sequences, 40% to 55% occurring once; the ten biggest clones make up approximately 2.1%. At least 6 million PBMCs were isolated per sample. The source is a woman in her thirties or forties in good health. The V gene is TRBV6-1, the J gene TRBJ2-5; a possible D gene is TRBD1 (6 bases). Sequenced input: blood. In DNA, the CDR3 is TGTGCCAGCAGCTGGGGGCCTCAAGAGACCCAGTACTTC. It translates to CASSWGPQETQYF.